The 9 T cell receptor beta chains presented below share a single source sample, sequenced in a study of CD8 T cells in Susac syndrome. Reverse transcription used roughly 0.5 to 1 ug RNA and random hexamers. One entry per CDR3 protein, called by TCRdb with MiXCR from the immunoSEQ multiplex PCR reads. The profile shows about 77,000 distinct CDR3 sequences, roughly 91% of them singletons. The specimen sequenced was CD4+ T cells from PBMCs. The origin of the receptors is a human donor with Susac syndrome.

DNA for the CDR3: TGTGCCAGCAGCACAGGGATGAATGAGCAGTTCTTC. Translated, it gives CASSTGMNEQFF. This sequence joins TRBV12-3 or TRBV12-4 and TRBJ2-1; a possible D gene is TRBD1 (6 bases). The CDR3 is made up of 12 amino acids. Trimming left V 6 bases short and J 7 bases short, with 10 bases between.

The CDR3 bases are TGCAGTGCCCCTGCAGGCGGCCCCAATCAGCCCCAGCATTTT. Encoded protein: CSAPAGGPNQPQHF. This rearrangement joins TRBV20-1 to TRBJ1-5; D remains unclear. The V end was cut by 6 bases, the J end by 3 bases, with 15 bases between. This CDR3 contains 14 residues. In germline, CDR1 is DFQATT, CDR2 SNEGSKA (reference sequence).

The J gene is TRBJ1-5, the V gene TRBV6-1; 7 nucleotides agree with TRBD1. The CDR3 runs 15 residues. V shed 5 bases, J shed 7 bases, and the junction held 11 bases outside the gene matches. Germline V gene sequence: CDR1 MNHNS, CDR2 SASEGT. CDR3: CASSPRGQPSQPQHF. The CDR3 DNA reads TGTGCCAGCAGTCCCCGGGGACAGCCGTCCCAGCCCCAGCATTTT.

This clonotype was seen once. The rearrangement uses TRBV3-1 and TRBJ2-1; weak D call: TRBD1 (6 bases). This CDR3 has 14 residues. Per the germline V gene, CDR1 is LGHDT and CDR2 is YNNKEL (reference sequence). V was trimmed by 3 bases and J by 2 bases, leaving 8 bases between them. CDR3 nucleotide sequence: TGTGCCAGCAGCCAGAGGGGGACCTACAATGAGCAGTTCTTC. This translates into CASSQRGTYNEQFF.

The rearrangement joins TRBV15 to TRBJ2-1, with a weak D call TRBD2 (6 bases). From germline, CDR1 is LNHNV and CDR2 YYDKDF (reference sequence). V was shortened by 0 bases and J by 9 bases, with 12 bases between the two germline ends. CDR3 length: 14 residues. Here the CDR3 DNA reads TGTGCCACCAGCAGAGAGAGGGACTTCGGTGAGCAGTTCTTC. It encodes CATSRERDFGEQFF.

CDR3 nucleotides: TGTGCCAGCAGTGGCGGACAGGTGGGAGCCAAAAACATTCAGTACTTC. Protein sequence: CASSGGQVGAKNIQYF. The chain carries TRBV27 and TRBJ2-4; TRBD1 aligns across 7 bases. Per the germline V gene, CDR1 is MNHEY and CDR2 is SMNVEV (reference sequence). This CDR3 has 16 amino acids. V shed 5 bases, J shed 0 bases, and the junction held 7 bases outside the gene matches.

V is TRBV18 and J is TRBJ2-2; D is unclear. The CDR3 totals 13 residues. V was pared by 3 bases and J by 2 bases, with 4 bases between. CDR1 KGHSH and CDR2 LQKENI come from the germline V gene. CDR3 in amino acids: CASSPPNTGELFF. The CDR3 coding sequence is TGTGCCAGCTCACCTCCTAACACCGGGGAGCTGTTTTTT.

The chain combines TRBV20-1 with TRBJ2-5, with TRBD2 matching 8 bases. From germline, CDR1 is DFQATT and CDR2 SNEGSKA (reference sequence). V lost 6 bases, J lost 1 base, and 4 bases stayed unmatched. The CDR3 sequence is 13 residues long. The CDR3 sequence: CSAKTSAQETQYF. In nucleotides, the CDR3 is TGCAGTGCAAAGACTAGCGCCCAAGAGACCCAGTACTTC.

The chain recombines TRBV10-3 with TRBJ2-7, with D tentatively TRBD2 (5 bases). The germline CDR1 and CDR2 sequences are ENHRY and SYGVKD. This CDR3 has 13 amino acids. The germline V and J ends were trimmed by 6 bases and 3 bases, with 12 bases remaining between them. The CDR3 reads CAIRLGNLYEQYF. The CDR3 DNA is TGTGCCATCAGGCTCGGGAACCTCTACGAGCAGTACTTC.